This T cell receptor (beta chain) was recovered during a study of tumor-infiltrating lymphocytes in primary liver carcinoma. Study findings and constraints: Tumor-adjacent and tumor-blood pairs overlapped less than tumor region pairs did.

Regarding this clonotype: Antigen unknown.

They got blood RNA out of unsorted whole blood and also pulled out germline DNA. V lost 2 bases to trimming and J lost 5 bases; unmatched junction nucleotides: 11. Germline V gene lookup returns CDR1 MNHEY and CDR2 SVGAGI. The CDR3 contains 17 residues. A primer matching the constant region was used to make TCR beta cDNA from approximately 520 ng of total RNA. ARM-PCR, slightly modified, supplied the TCR beta libraries through three nested multiplex PCR rounds. The study ran its first two PCR rounds for roughly 11 cycles each, using TRBV1-TRBV30 forward primers and a C-beta reverse primer. TCRdb passed the multiplex PCR reads through MiXCR, listing each CDR3 protein once. The data contain around 330,000 distinct CDR3 sequences, around three fifths of them singletons.

This receptor was identified in a man in his forties with primary liver carcinoma and hepatitis B virus infection. This sequence joins TRBV6-5 and TRBJ2-5; 10 nucleotides match TRBD2. The specimen was peripheral blood. Here the CDR3 reads CASSYGASGRFEETQYF. In DNA, the CDR3 is TGTGCCAGCAGTTACGGAGCTAGCGGGAGATTTGAGGAGACCCAGTACTTC.